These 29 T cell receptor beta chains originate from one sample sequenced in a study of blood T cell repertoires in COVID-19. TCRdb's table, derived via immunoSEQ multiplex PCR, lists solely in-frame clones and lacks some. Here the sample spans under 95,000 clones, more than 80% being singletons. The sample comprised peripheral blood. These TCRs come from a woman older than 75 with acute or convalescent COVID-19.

In nucleotides, the CDR3 is TGTGCCAGCAGCTCCGGGACAGGCACCTACAATGAGCAGTTCTTC. Its translation: CASSSGTGTYNEQFF. The chain recombines TRBV7-9 with TRBJ2-1; 8 nucleotides match TRBD1. The CDR3 has 15 amino acids. Germline CDR1 is SEHNR and CDR2 is FQNEAQ (reference sequence). V lost 4 bases and J lost 2; bases outside the gene matches: 4.

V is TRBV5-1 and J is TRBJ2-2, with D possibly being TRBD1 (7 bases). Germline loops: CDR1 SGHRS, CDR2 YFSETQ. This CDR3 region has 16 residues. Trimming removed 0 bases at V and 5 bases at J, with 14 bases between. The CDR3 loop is CASSLDRGGGTGELFF. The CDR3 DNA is TGCGCCAGCAGCTTGGACAGGGGAGGAGGAACCGGGGAGCTGTTTTTT.

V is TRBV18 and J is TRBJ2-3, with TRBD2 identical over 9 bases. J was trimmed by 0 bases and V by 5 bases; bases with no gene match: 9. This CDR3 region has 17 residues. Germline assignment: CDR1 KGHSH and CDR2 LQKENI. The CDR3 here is CASSIAGGPSSTDTQYF. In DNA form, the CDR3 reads TGTGCCAGCTCAATTGCGGGAGGGCCATCTAGCACAGATACGCAGTATTTT.

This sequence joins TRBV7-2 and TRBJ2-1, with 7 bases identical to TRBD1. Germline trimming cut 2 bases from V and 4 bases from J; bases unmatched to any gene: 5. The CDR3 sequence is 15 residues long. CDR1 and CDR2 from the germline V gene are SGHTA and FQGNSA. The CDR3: CASSLMDRQYNEQFF. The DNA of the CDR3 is TGTGCCAGCAGCTTAATGGACAGGCAATACAATGAGCAGTTCTTC.

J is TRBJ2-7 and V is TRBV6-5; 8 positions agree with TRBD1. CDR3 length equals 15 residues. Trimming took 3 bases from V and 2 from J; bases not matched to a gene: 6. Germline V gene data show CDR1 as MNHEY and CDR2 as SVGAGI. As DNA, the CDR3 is TGTGCCAGCAGTTATGACAGGGGTGGGGCCTACGAGCAGTACTTC. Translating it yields CASSYDRGGAYEQYF.

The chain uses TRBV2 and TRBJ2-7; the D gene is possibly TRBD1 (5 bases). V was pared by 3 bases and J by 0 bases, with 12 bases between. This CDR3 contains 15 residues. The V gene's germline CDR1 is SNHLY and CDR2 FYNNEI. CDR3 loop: CASSDPVRASYEQYF. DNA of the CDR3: TGTGCCAGCAGTGACCCAGTCAGGGCCTCCTACGAGCAGTACTTC.

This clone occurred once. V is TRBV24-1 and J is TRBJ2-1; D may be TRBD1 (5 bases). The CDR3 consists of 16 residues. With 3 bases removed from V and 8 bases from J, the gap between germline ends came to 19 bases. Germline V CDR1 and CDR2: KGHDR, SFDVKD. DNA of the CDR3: TGTGCCACCAGTGATCGGTCAGGGCCCGTACAGTATGAGCAGTTCTTC. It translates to CATSDRSGPVQYEQFF.

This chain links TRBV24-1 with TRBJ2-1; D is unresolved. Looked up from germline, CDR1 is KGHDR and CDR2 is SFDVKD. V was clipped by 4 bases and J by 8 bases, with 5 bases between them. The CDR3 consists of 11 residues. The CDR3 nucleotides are TGTGCCACCAGTGAGGCGGATGAGCAGTTCTTC. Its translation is CATSEADEQFF.

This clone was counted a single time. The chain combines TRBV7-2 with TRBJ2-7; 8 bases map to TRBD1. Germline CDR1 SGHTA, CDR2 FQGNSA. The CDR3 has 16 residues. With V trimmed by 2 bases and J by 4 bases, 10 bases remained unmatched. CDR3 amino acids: CASSLSQGQGGYEQYF. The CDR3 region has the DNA TGTGCCAGCAGCTTAAGTCAAGGACAGGGAGGATACGAGCAGTACTTC.

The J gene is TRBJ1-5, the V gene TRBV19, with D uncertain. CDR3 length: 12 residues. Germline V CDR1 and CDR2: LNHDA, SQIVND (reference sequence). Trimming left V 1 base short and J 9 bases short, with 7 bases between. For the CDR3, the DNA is TGTGCCAGTAGTATAGGGTCGAGGCCCCAGCATTTT. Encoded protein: CASSIGSRPQHF.

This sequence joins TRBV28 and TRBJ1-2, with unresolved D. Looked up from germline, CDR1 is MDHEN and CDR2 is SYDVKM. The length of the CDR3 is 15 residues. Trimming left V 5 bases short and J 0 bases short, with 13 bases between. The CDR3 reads CASSRQPTANYGYTF. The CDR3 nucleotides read TGTGCCAGCAGTCGACAACCGACGGCTAACTATGGCTACACCTTC.

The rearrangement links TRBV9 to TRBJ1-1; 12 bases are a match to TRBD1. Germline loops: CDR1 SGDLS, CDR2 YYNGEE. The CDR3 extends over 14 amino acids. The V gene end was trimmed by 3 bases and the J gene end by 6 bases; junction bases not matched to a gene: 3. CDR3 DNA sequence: TGTGCCAGCAGCGACGGGACAGGGGGCTCTGAAGCTTTCTTT. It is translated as CASSDGTGGSEAFF.

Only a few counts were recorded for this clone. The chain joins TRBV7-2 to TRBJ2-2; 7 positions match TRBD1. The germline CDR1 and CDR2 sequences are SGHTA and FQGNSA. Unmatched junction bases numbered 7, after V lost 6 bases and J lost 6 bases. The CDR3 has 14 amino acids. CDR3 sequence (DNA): TGTGCCAGCAGAATGGACAGGAGACCCGGGGAGCTGTTTTTT. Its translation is CASRMDRRPGELFF.

Written as DNA, the CDR3 is TGTGCCAGCAGTCTAAGGGGGCCCGACACCGGGGAGCTGTTTTTT. It codes for CASSLRGPDTGELFF. This chain joins TRBV6-4 and TRBJ2-2; TRBD1 agrees at 7 bases. The germline V gene has CDR1 MRHNA and CDR2 SNTAGT. The V and J ends lost 5 bases and 3 bases, in that order; junction bases with no gene match: 6. The CDR3 sequence is 15 residues long.

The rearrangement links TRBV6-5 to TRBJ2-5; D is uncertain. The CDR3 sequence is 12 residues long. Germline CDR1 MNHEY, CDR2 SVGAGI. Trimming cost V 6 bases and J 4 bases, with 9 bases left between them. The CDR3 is CASSASGETQYF. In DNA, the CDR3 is TGTGCCAGCAGCGCCTCGGGAGAGACCCAGTACTTC.

In DNA, the CDR3 is TGTGCCAGCAGTTACGCCGGGACACGGCAGCCCCAGCATTTT. Protein sequence: CASSYAGTRQPQHF. V is TRBV6-6 and J is TRBJ1-5; D might be TRBD1 (6 bases). V was cut by 2 bases and J by 7 bases, with 12 bases left in between. The length of the CDR3 is 14 residues. Germline V gene sequence: CDR1 MNHNY, CDR2 SVGAGI (reference sequence).

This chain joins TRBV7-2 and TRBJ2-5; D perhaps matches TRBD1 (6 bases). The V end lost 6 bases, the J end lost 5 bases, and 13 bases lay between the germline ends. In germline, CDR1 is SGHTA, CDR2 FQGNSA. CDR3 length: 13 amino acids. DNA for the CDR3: TGTGCCAGCAGACCTACAGGGTTGGAGACCCAGTACTTC. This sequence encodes CASRPTGLETQYF. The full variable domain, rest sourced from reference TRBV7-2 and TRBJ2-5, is GAGVSQSPSNKVTEKGKDVELRCDPISGHTALYWYRQSLGQGLEFLIYFQGNSAPDKSGLPSDRFSAERTGGSVSTLTIQRTQQEDSAVYLCASRPTGLETQYFGPGTRLLVL.

CDR3 DNA: TGTGCTAGTGTAGAGAGGTTGGAGAACACTGAAGCTTTCTTT. This encodes CASVERLENTEAFF. The genes are TRBV12-5 and TRBJ1-1, with unresolved D. The germline V and J ends were trimmed by 7 bases and 1 base, with 13 bases remaining between them. CDR1 and CDR2 (germline): LGHNT, FRNRAP. CDR3 length: 14 amino acids.

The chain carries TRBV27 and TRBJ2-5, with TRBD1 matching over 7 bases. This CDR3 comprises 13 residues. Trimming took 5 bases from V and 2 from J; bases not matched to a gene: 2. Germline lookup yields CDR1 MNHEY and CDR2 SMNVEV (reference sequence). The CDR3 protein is CASSARGQETQYF. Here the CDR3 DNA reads TGTGCCAGCAGTGCCAGGGGGCAAGAGACCCAGTACTTC.

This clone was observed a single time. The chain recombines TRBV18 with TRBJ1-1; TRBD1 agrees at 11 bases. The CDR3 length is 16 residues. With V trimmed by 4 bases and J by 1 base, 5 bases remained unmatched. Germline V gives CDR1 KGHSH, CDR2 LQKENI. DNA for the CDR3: TGTGCCAGCTCACGTGGACAGGGGGCTTCGAACACTGAAGCTTTCTTT. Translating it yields CASSRGQGASNTEAFF.

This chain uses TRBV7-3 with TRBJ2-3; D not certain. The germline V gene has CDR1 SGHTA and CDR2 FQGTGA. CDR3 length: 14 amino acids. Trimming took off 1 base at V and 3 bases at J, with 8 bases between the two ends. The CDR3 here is CASSLSGGTDTQYF. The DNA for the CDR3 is TGTGCCAGCAGCTTAAGCGGCGGAACAGATACGCAGTATTTT.

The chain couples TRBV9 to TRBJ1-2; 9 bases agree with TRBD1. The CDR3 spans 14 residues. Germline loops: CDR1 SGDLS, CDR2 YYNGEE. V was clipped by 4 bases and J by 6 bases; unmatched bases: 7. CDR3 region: CASSTGGQGNGYTF. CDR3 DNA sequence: TGTGCCAGCAGCACAGGGGGACAGGGAAATGGCTACACCTTC.

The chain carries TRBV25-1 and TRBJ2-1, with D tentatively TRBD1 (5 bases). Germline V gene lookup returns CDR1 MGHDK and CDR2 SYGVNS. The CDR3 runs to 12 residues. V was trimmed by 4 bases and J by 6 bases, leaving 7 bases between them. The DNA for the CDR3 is TGTGCCAGCAGTGTTACAGGCAATGAGCAGTTCTTC. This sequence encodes CASSVTGNEQFF. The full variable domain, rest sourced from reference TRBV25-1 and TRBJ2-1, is EADIYQTPRYLVIGTGKKITLECSQTMGHDKMYWYQQDPGMELHLIHYSYGVNSTEKGDLSSESTVSRIRTEHFPLTLESARPSHTSQYLCASSVTGNEQFFGPGTRLTVL.

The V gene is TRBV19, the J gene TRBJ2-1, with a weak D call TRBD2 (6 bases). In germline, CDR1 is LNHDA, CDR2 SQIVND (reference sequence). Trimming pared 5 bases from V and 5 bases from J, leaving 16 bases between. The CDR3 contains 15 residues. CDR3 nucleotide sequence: TGTGCCAGTAGTCACCAGCGTTGGAGGGACAATGAGCAGTTCTTC. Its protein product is CASSHQRWRDNEQFF.

CDR3 in amino acids: CASRSRDSTNEKLFF. Written as DNA, the CDR3 is TGTGCCAGCAGGAGCCGGGACTCAACTAATGAAAAACTGTTTTTT. The genes are TRBV6-5 and TRBJ1-4; D may be TRBD1 (5 bases). With 6 bases removed from V and 0 bases from J, the gap between germline ends came to 11 bases. Germline CDR1 reads MNHEY; CDR2 reads SVGAGI. This CDR3 has 15 residues.

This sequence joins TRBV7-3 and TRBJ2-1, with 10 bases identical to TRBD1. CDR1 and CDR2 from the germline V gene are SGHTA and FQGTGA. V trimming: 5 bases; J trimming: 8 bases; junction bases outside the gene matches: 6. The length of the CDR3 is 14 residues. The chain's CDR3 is CASSPGQGLDEQFF. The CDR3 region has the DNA TGTGCCAGCAGCCCGGGACAGGGGTTGGATGAGCAGTTCTTC. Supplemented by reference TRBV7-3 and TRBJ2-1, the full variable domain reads GAGVSQTPSNKVTEKGKYVELRCDPISGHTALYWYRQSLGQGPEFLIYFQGTGAADDSGLPNDRFFAVRPEGSVSTLKIQRTERGDSAVYLCASSPGQGLDEQFFGPGTRLTVL.

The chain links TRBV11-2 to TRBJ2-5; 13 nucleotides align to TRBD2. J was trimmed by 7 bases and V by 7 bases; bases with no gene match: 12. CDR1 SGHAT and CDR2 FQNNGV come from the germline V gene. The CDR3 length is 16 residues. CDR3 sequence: CASTPPGTSGGGTQYF. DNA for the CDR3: TGTGCCAGCACCCCACCGGGAACTAGCGGGGGGGGGACCCAGTACTTC. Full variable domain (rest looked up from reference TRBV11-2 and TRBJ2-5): EAGVAQSPRYKIIEKRQSVAFWCNPISGHATLYWYQQILGQGPKLLIQFQNNGVVDDSQLPKDRFSAERLKGVDSTLKIQPAKLEDSAVYLCASTPPGTSGGGTQYFGPGTRLLVL.

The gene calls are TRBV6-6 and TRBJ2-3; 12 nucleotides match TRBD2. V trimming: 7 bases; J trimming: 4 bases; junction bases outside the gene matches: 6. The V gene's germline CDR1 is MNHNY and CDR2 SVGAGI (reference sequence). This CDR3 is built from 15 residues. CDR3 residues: CASTSSGRGPDTQYF. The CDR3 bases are TGTGCCAGCACGTCTAGCGGGAGGGGCCCAGATACGCAGTATTTT.

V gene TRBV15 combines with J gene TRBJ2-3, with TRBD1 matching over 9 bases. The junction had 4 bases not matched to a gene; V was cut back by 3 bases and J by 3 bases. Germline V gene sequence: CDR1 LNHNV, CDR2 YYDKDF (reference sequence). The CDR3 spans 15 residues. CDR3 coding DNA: TGTGCCACCAGCAGGGGAGGACAGGGGACAGATACGCAGTATTTT. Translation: CATSRGGQGTDTQYF.